This T cell receptor (beta chain) was recovered during a study of T cells after yellow fever vaccination. The germline V and J ends were trimmed by 5 bases and 1 base, with 11 bases remaining between them. CDR3 length: 14 amino acids. Germline V CDR1 and CDR2: SGHTA, FQGNSA. This clonotype was found many times. By 5'RACE template switching, TCR cDNA was produced, with a universal primer site and UMIs added in the process. MiXCR, applied by TCRdb to the 5' RACE reads, yields one record per CDR3 protein. This sample has over 150,000 distinct CDR3 sequences, with roughly 6.2% found just once. Sample: CD4+ T cells sorted from PBMCs, taken on the day of the first yellow fever vaccination. The chain joins TRBV7-2 to TRBJ1-1; possibly TRBD1 for D (5 bases). This sequence was found in a man aged 18 to 29 who received the YFV17D yellow fever vaccine. The CDR3 loop reads CASSPGAANTEAFF. CDR3 in DNA: TGTGCCAGCAGCCCCGGGGCAGCGAACACTGAAGCTTTCTTT.